Described below is a single TCR beta chain sequence and its context. Its target is not known. With 3 bases removed from V and 6 bases from J, the gap between germline ends came to 8 bases. The germline V gene has CDR1 MNHNS and CDR2 SASEGT. The CDR3 is 12 residues long. This specimen comes from a study of T cell responses to AZD1222 COVID-19 vaccine. Produced via immunoSEQ multiplex PCR; TCRdb's table is partial and in-frame only. The data show some 95,000 clones, roughly 91% seen once. Study-wide points: It should be noted that donors were predominantly white British and more often female, and clonal diversity was possibly underestimated. The reported proportion of spike-specific TCRs targeting unmutated variant regions was nearly half.

This receptor was taken from an adult in good health. This sequence joins TRBV6-1 and TRBJ1-2; the D gene is possibly TRBD1 (6 bases). Sequences were derived from peripheral blood, sampled on day 0 of MenACWY control vaccination. This CDR3 is CASSEGQHGYTF. For the CDR3, the DNA is TGTGCCAGCAGTGAGGGACAACATGGCTACACCTTC.